A single sample gave rise to the 22 T cell receptor beta chains below, sequenced in a study of control samples from healthy donors and cancer patients. Sequenced by immunoSEQ multiplex PCR; TCRdb stores in-frame clones only, minus some. The sample lists roughly 30,000 clones; around 80% were seen once. Material: PBMCs. Receptors originate from a man between 60 and 75 years old with head and neck cancer.

This clone was counted only a few times. The chain has TRBV7-9 and TRBJ2-1; 8 bases are a match to TRBD2. Germline V gives CDR1 SEHNR, CDR2 FQNEAQ (reference sequence). The CDR3 length is 14 residues. The ends lost 5 bases at V and 10 bases at J; junction bases unmatched: 10. The CDR3 is CASSLSGGKWEQFF. CDR3 sequence (DNA): TGTGCCAGCAGCCTTTCGGGGGGGAAGTGGGAGCAGTTCTTC.

This rearrangement joins TRBV4-1 to TRBJ1-3; D ambiguous. Germline CDR1 reads MGHRA; CDR2 reads YSYEKL. The length of the CDR3 is 13 residues. V was shortened by 3 bases and J by 4 bases, with 7 bases between the two germline ends. The DNA of the CDR3 is TGCGCCAGCAGCCACCCCTTAGGAAACACCATATATTTT. The encoded protein is CASSHPLGNTIYF.

The J gene is TRBJ2-1, the V gene TRBV4-3; tentatively, D is TRBD2 (6 bases). CDR1 and CDR2 from the germline V gene are LGHNA and YSLEER. The germline V and J ends were trimmed by 0 bases and 7 bases, with 7 bases remaining between them. The length of the CDR3 is 13 residues. The DNA of the CDR3 is TGCGCCAGCAGCCAAGAGGAGGGAAATGAGCAGTTCTTC. This gives the protein CASSQEEGNEQFF.

The V gene is TRBV7-3, the J gene TRBJ2-1; 8 bases agree with TRBD2. V dropped 2 bases and J dropped 13; count of bases not matched to a gene: 13. Looked up from germline, CDR1 is SGHTA and CDR2 is FQGTGA. The CDR3 has 15 amino acids. CDR3 loop: CASSLGAGGAMEQFF. For the CDR3, the DNA is TGTGCCAGCAGCTTAGGGGCGGGAGGAGCGATGGAACAGTTCTTC.

The chain is built from TRBV6-1 and TRBJ2-1; 8 nucleotides agree with TRBD2. There are 16 residues in the CDR3. CDR1 is MNHNS, CDR2 SASEGT, per germline. V lost 2 bases to trimming and J lost 4 bases; unmatched junction nucleotides: 7. DNA of the CDR3: TGTGCCAGCAGTGAACAGGAGCGGGAGAATTACAATGAGCAGTTCTTC. Amino acid sequence: CASSEQERENYNEQFF.

The genes are TRBV11-3 and TRBJ2-1; perhaps TRBD2 as D (7 bases). The germline gives CDR1 SGHNT, CDR2 YENEEA. There are 14 residues in the CDR3. The V gene lost 2 bases and the J gene lost 5 bases, with 10 bases spanning the gap. CDR3 loop: CASSLRGGNNEQFF. CDR3 sequence (DNA): TGTGCCAGCAGCTTAAGGGGGGGAAACAATGAGCAGTTCTTC.

The rearrangement links TRBV4-1 to TRBJ2-5; D ambiguous. V lost 3 bases and J lost 2, with 7 bases in between. The CDR3 loop spans 13 amino acids. Germline CDR1 MGHRA, CDR2 YSYEKL. Written as DNA, the CDR3 is TGCGCCAGCAGCCAGAGGCAGCAAGAGACCCAGTACTTC. Translated, it gives CASSQRQQETQYF.

V is TRBV5-1 and J is TRBJ1-2; D is unclear. Trimming took off 1 base at V and 5 bases at J, with 3 bases between the two ends. The CDR3 has 11 residues. Germline V gives CDR1 SGHRS, CDR2 YFSETQ. DNA of the CDR3: TGCGCCAGCAGCTTGAATTATGGCTACACCTTC. Translation gives CASSLNYGYTF. Full variable domain (outside the CDR3, taken from reference TRBV5-1 and TRBJ1-2): KAGVTQTPRYLIKTRGQQVTLSCSPISGHRSVSWYQQTPGQGLQFLFEYFSETQRNKGNFPGRFSGRQFSNSRSEMNVSTLELGDSALYLCASSLNYGYTFGSGTRLTVV.

This chain connects TRBV11-2 to TRBJ1-1; 10 nucleotides agree with TRBD1. Germline lookup yields CDR1 SGHAT and CDR2 FQNNGV. J gave up 4 bases and V 6 bases, and 8 bases lay outside the gene matches. The CDR3 is 15 amino acids. The CDR3 loop reads CASSYYRTGGTEAFF. CDR3 DNA: TGTGCCAGCAGTTATTACCGGACAGGGGGCACTGAAGCTTTCTTT. The full variable domain, rest sourced from reference TRBV11-2 and TRBJ1-1, is EAGVAQSPRYKIIEKRQSVAFWCNPISGHATLYWYQQILGQGPKLLIQFQNNGVVDDSQLPKDRFSAERLKGVDSTLKIQPAKLEDSAVYLCASSYYRTGGTEAFFGQGTRLTVV.

This sequence joins TRBV3-1 (or the pseudogene TRBV3-2) and TRBJ1-1; tentative D call: TRBD1 (5 bases). Germline CDR1 LGHDT, CDR2 YNNKEL (reference sequence). Trimming cost V 2 bases and J 12 bases, with 13 bases left between them. CDR3 size: 12 residues. This CDR3 is CASSQKRGLTFF. The CDR3 DNA follows: TGTGCCAGCAGCCAAAAGCGGGGCTTGACTTTCTTT.

The chain joins TRBV6-6 to TRBJ2-3, with D uncertain. Per the germline V gene, CDR1 is MNHNY and CDR2 is SVGAGI (reference sequence). The CDR3 runs 12 residues. Trimming stripped 4 bases from V and 5 bases from J, with 7 bases between. This CDR3 reads CASSSSGDTQYF. Here the CDR3 DNA reads TGTGCCAGCAGTTCCTCGGGAGATACGCAGTATTTT.

The chain carries TRBV7-3 and TRBJ2-2; D possibly corresponds to TRBD1 (5 bases). V was shortened by 5 bases and J by 2 bases, with 12 bases between the two germline ends. The CDR3 consists of 15 residues. Germline-derived CDR1 and CDR2 are SGHTA and FQGTGA. The CDR3 here is CASSPRAVNTGELFF. The CDR3 DNA is TGTGCCAGCAGCCCCAGGGCGGTTAACACCGGGGAGCTGTTTTTT.

CDR3 nucleotides: TGTGCCAGCAGTTTTCGGACTAGCTCCCCAGATACGCAGTATTTT. It is translated as CASSFRTSSPDTQYF. This chain uses TRBV27 with TRBJ2-3; 8 bases are a match to TRBD2. This CDR3 region has 15 residues. Germline CDR1 reads MNHEY; CDR2 reads SMNVEV (reference sequence). V lost 3 bases to trimming and J lost 4 bases; unmatched junction nucleotides: 6.

The chain uses TRBV6-6 and TRBJ2-6; TRBD1 is a possible D gene (6 bases). Trimming removed 9 bases at V and 0 bases at J, with 15 bases between. CDR3 size: 16 residues. The germline gives CDR1 MNHNY, CDR2 SVGAGI (reference sequence). The CDR3 coding sequence is TGTGCCAGAAGGACAGAGCCCTTCTCTGGGGCCAACGTCCTGACTTTC. This translates into CARRTEPFSGANVLTF.

In this sample, this clone is medium-sized. CDR3 loop: CSAGAGEIYGYTF. In nucleotides, the CDR3 is TGCAGTGCTGGTGCTGGGGAGATCTATGGCTACACCTTC. The rearrangement uses TRBV20-1 and TRBJ1-2; D remains unclear. Germline lookup yields CDR1 DFQATT and CDR2 SNEGSKA (reference sequence). With 5 bases removed from V and 4 bases from J, the gap between germline ends came to 14 bases. The length of the CDR3 is 13 residues.

The chain carries TRBV7-7 and TRBJ2-7, with D possibly called TRBD1 or TRBD2 (6 bases each). Per the germline V gene, CDR1 is SSHAT and CDR2 is FNYEAQ (reference sequence). The CDR3 is made up of 14 amino acids. Written as DNA, the CDR3 is TGTGCTAGCGCCAGGGATGTGGGGGGCGGCGAGCAGTACTTC. As protein: CASARDVGGGEQYF.

The V and J genes are TRBV6-6 and TRBJ1-1; TRBD1 matches at 8 bases. Trimming removed 5 bases from V and 4 bases from J; junction bases left unmatched: 6. The CDR3 is 14 residues long. CDR1 and CDR2 from the germline V gene are MNHNY and SVGAGI (reference sequence). CDR3 sequence reads: CASSHLTGGTEAFF. The CDR3 region has the DNA TGTGCCAGCAGTCACCTAACAGGGGGCACTGAAGCTTTCTTT.

The V call is TRBV28, the J call TRBJ2-7; 10 bases are shared with TRBD2. The CDR3 extends over 15 amino acids. With V trimmed by 8 bases and J by 6 bases, 13 bases remained unmatched. The germline gives CDR1 MDHEN, CDR2 SYDVKM. The CDR3 DNA follows: TGTGCCAGCCGAAAAATGGCTAGCGGGAGTCTCGAGCAGTACTTC. Translated: CASRKMASGSLEQYF.

Here the CDR3 DNA reads TGTGCCACCAGCAGAGCAGTGGGCACCGGGGAGCTGTTTTTT. This translates into CATSRAVGTGELFF. The J gene is TRBJ2-2, the V gene TRBV15; D uncertain. Germline CDR1 LNHNV, CDR2 YYDKDF (reference sequence). V was pared by 1 base and J by 4 bases, with 7 bases between. The CDR3 is 14 residues long.

This chain joins TRBV27 and TRBJ1-1; D may be TRBD1 (5 bases). Germline CDR1 reads MNHEY; CDR2 reads SMNVEV (reference sequence). V was shortened by 5 bases and J by 4 bases, with 11 bases between the two germline ends. This CDR3 contains 13 residues. The CDR3 loop is CASSRGLTTEAFF. The DNA for the CDR3 is TGTGCCAGCAGTCGGGGGTTGACCACTGAAGCTTTCTTT.

This clone was recorded only once. The rearrangement links TRBV4-1 to TRBJ1-5, with D tentatively TRBD1 (5 bases). V gave up 4 bases and J gave up 6 bases, with 13 bases separating them. Germline V gives CDR1 MGHRA, CDR2 YSYEKL. This CDR3 contains 14 residues. CDR3 amino acids: CASSLGGVGQPQHF. CDR3 bases: TGCGCCAGCAGCCTCGGGGGGGTCGGTCAGCCCCAGCATTTT.

In this sample, this clone turned up a few times. The chain employs TRBV3-1 (or the pseudogene TRBV3-2) and TRBJ2-2; 15 nucleotides agree with TRBD2. V lost 4 bases and J lost 4; bases outside the gene matches: 13. Germline CDR1 LGHDT, CDR2 YNNKEL (reference sequence). The CDR3 consists of 20 residues. CDR3 in DNA: TGTGCCAGCAGCCCGCCCGCCGGGACTAGCGGGAGGTCGAGCACCGGGGAGCTGTTTTTT. Protein product: CASSPPAGTSGRSSTGELFF.